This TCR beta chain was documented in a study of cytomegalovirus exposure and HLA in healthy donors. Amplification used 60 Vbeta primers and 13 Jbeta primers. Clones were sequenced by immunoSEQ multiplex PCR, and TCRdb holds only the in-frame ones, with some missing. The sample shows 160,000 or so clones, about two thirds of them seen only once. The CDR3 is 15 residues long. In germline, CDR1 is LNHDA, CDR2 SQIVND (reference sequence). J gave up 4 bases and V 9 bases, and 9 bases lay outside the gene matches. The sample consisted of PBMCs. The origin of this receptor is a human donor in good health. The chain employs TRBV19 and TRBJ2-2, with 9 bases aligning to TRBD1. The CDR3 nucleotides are TGTGCCAGCCACAGGGGGCGCATTGGCACCGGGGAGCTGTTTTTT. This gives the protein CASHRGRIGTGELFF.